Shown below are 32 T cell receptor beta chains from a single sample sequenced in a study of T cell changes during pregnancy in multiple sclerosis. The method was immunoSEQ multiplex PCR; TCRdb's version includes in-frame clones alone and lacks a portion of them. The table has tens of thousands of clones, approximately 90% seen once. The sequencing here drew on CD4+ T cells from peripheral blood mononuclear cells, taken in the first trimester of pregnancy. The receptors derive from a female donor in good health, enrolled as a control in a pregnancy study.

Written as DNA, the CDR3 is TGTGCCAGCAGCTCTCCGGGAGACCCCAGCTCCTACGAGCAGTACTTC. Protein: CASSSPGDPSSYEQYF. This rearrangement joins TRBV7-8 to TRBJ2-7, with D perhaps TRBD2 (6 bases). Germline values: CDR1 SGHVS, CDR2 FQNEAQ. The CDR3 length is 16 residues. V was trimmed by 4 bases and J by 0 bases, leaving 16 bases between them.

This clone was counted once. Here the CDR3 DNA reads TGTGCCAGCAGCCTACAGTTCGACAATCAGCCCCAGCATTTT. Protein sequence: CASSLQFDNQPQHF. V is TRBV7-2 and J is TRBJ1-5; no definite D call. This CDR3 contains 14 residues. Germline-derived CDR1 and CDR2 are SGHTA and FQGNSA. Deletions cut 5 bases from V and 3 bases from J, with 11 bases between.

This chain links TRBV5-4 with TRBJ2-5; weak D call: TRBD2 (6 bases). CDR3 length equals 15 residues. V gave up 3 bases and J gave up 5 bases, with 17 bases separating them. Germline values: CDR1 SGHNT, CDR2 YYREEE (reference sequence). The CDR3 is CASSWMGGTGETQYF. CDR3 sequence (DNA): TGTGCCAGCAGCTGGATGGGGGGTACTGGCGAGACCCAGTACTTC.

This chain links TRBV21-1 with TRBJ2-2; whether TRBD2, the table's D call, matches the DNA was not checked. TRBV21-1 is a documented pseudogene. The length of the CDR3 is 19 residues. CDR3 DNA: TGTGCCAGCAGCAAATTAAGGCCCGTAGCGGGGGGGCCCACCGGGGAGCTGTTTTTT. This encodes CASSKLRPVAGGPTGELFF.

The CDR3 region is CASSLWERDLSTDTQYF. DNA for the CDR3: TGTGCCAGCAGCTTGTGGGAGCGGGACCTGAGCACAGATACGCAGTATTTT. This sequence joins TRBV7-3 and TRBJ2-3, with 7 positions matching TRBD2. V was clipped by 3 bases and J by 0 bases; unmatched bases: 9. The CDR3 runs 17 residues. Germline V lookup: CDR1 SGHTA, CDR2 FQGTGA.

This rearrangement joins TRBV10-3 to TRBJ1-1, with D unclear. This CDR3 has 12 residues. Trimming left V 2 bases short and J 3 bases short, with 4 bases between. The V gene's germline CDR1 is ENHRY and CDR2 SYGVKD. The CDR3 loop reads CAISEPDTEAFF. The CDR3 bases are TGTGCCATCAGTGAGCCCGACACTGAAGCTTTCTTT.

The chain is built from TRBV7-9 and TRBJ2-7, with 10 bases identical to TRBD1. Germline CDR1 and CDR2: SEHNR and FQNEAQ (reference sequence). The V segment lost 4 bases and the J segment 6 bases; nucleotides outside the gene matches: 9. The CDR3 contains 15 residues. The CDR3 reads CASSYPGQGTFEQYF. The DNA for the CDR3 is TGTGCCAGCAGCTACCCGGGACAGGGGACATTCGAGCAGTACTTC.

V and J are TRBV4-1 and TRBJ1-2; D remains unclear. The CDR3 runs to 16 residues. Germline CDR1 reads MGHRA; CDR2 reads YSYEKL. The ends were cut back, 0 bases at V and 1 base at J, with 12 bases in the middle. The CDR3 DNA sequence: TGCGCCAGCAGCCAAGATGGAGGACTCTATAACTATGGCTACACCTTC. Amino acids: CASSQDGGLYNYGYTF.

The chain has TRBV2 and TRBJ2-4; possible D gene TRBD2, 5 bases. This CDR3 has 16 amino acids. Trimming took 4 bases from V and 1 from J, leaving 14 bases between them. Germline CDR1 SNHLY, CDR2 FYNNEI. The CDR3 DNA reads as TGTGCCAGCAGTGTAAGGGAGCCGTGGGCCAAAAACATTCAGTACTTC. Its protein product is CASSVREPWAKNIQYF.

The V call is TRBV27, the J call TRBJ1-6; TRBD1 agrees at 9 bases. The CDR3 covers 20 residues. Per the germline V gene, CDR1 is MNHEY and CDR2 is SMNVEV (reference sequence). Trimming removed 2 bases from V and 3 bases from J; junction bases left unmatched: 14. CDR3: CASSLRPGTGRVGYNSPLHF. The CDR3, as DNA: TGTGCCAGCAGTTTAAGACCTGGGACAGGGAGGGTGGGCTATAATTCACCCCTCCACTTT.

The V and J genes are TRBV5-1 and TRBJ2-1, with a tentative D call TRBD1 (6 bases). The CDR3 totals 15 residues. Trimming pared 0 bases from V and 4 bases from J, leaving 11 bases between. Germline values: CDR1 SGHRS, CDR2 YFSETQ. CDR3 residues: CASSLGVDRYNEQFF. The CDR3 region has the DNA TGCGCCAGCAGCTTGGGAGTGGACAGATACAATGAGCAGTTCTTC.

This clone was seen only once. This chain connects TRBV2 to TRBJ1-2; 9 bases fit TRBD1. Trimming cost V 1 base and J 1 base; bases outside gene matches: 1. CDR3 length: 15 residues. CDR1 and CDR2 (germline): SNHLY, FYNNEI. In nucleotides, the CDR3 is TGTGCCAGCAGTGAAGGACAGGGGGGTAACTATGGCTACACCTTC. Translated, it gives CASSEGQGGNYGYTF.

The gene calls are TRBV28 and TRBJ1-3; 7 positions match TRBD1. Germline V CDR1 and CDR2: MDHEN, SYDVKM. The CDR3 covers 14 residues. V lost 8 bases to trimming and J lost 3 bases; unmatched junction nucleotides: 7. The CDR3 loop is CASAIDRVGNTIYF. CDR3 bases: TGTGCCAGCGCCATAGACAGGGTTGGAAACACCATATATTTT.

This chain links TRBV4-1 with TRBJ2-1; D might be TRBD2 (5 bases). V dropped 0 bases and J dropped 8 bases, with 14 bases sitting between them. Germline-derived CDR1 and CDR2 are MGHRA and YSYEKL. CDR3 length: 15 amino acids. DNA for the CDR3: TGCGCCAGCAGCCAAGAGTTCGGACTCGTGGATGAGCAGTTCTTC. It is translated as CASSQEFGLVDEQFF.

V is TRBV4-2 and J is TRBJ2-1; 11 bases agree with TRBD2. Germline CDR1 LGHNA, CDR2 YNFKEQ. After removal of 3 bases from V and 4 bases from J, the junction contained 5 bases not matched to a gene. The length of the CDR3 is 16 residues. In DNA form, the CDR3 reads TGTGCCAGCAGCCAGGCCGGGACTAGCGGTTACAATGAGCAGTTCTTC. The encoded protein is CASSQAGTSGYNEQFF.

The chain joins TRBV9 to TRBJ2-1, with a possible D match to TRBD2 (6 bases). V lost 0 bases, J lost 2 bases, and 6 bases lay in between. The V gene's germline CDR1 is SGDLS and CDR2 YYNGEE. This CDR3 has 14 residues. CDR3 amino acids: CASSVGTTYNEQFF. CDR3 DNA sequence: TGTGCCAGCAGCGTAGGGACTACCTACAATGAGCAGTTCTTC.

The chain couples TRBV4-2 to TRBJ2-2; TRBD1 matches at 10 bases. The germline V gene encodes CDR1 LGHNA and CDR2 YNFKEQ. The CDR3 has 16 residues. V shed 3 bases, J shed 5 bases, and the junction held 6 bases outside the gene matches. The CDR3 bases are TGTGCCAGCAGCCATGCCGGGACAGGGGTAACCGGGGAGCTGTTTTTT. Its translation: CASSHAGTGVTGELFF.

The CDR3 coding sequence is TGTGCCAGCAGAAACAGGGTCCCATGGCTTACGAAGCGCGAGCAGTACTTC. It specifies CASRNRVPWLTKREQYF. This rearrangement joins TRBV21-1 to TRBJ2-7; the table calls TRBD1, which could not be checked here. TRBV21-1 counts as a pseudogene. The CDR3 is 17 residues long.

The chain uses TRBV5-1 and TRBJ2-1; 8 bases map to TRBD2. Germline CDR1 is SGHRS and CDR2 is YFSETQ. Trimming cost V 0 bases and J 5 bases; bases outside gene matches: 7. The CDR3 extends over 16 amino acids. Here the CDR3 DNA reads TGCGCCAGCAGCTTGGGGGGACTAGGACCTAACAATGAGCAGTTCTTC. The encoded protein is CASSLGGLGPNNEQFF.

The V call is TRBV6-5, the J call TRBJ2-5, with 8 bases fitting TRBD1. Trimming at V came to 6 bases and at J to 5 bases, leaving 2 bases not matched to a gene. This CDR3 has 12 residues. Germline CDR1 MNHEY, CDR2 SVGAGI. CDR3 nucleotide sequence: TGTGCCAGCAGCGACAGGGGCGAGACCCAGTACTTC. Residues: CASSDRGETQYF.

This clone has just one count. The rearrangement uses TRBV6-1 and TRBJ2-3; 8 bases align to TRBD2. The germline V gene encodes CDR1 MNHNS and CDR2 SASEGT. The trim removed 3 bases at V and 1 base at J, leaving 0 bases unmatched. The CDR3 has 14 amino acids. The CDR3 loop reads CASSERGGTDTQYF. The DNA for the CDR3 is TGTGCCAGCAGTGAGCGGGGGGGCACAGATACGCAGTATTTT.

V gene TRBV5-4 combines with J gene TRBJ1-1; 9 nucleotides align to TRBD1. The CDR3 contains 18 residues. Germline loops: CDR1 SGHNT, CDR2 YYREEE (reference sequence). V lost 4 bases to trimming and J lost 10 bases; unmatched junction nucleotides: 23. CDR3 sequence (DNA): TGTGCCAGCAGCCCTCCGGGACAGGGCGTGAAAAGGGGTTTTCGAGCTTTCTTT. Residues: CASSPPGQGVKRGFRAFF.

The chain recombines TRBV4-1 with TRBJ1-1, with TRBD1 identical over 12 bases. CDR3 length: 18 amino acids. Trimming took 2 bases from V and 5 from J; bases not matched to a gene: 12. In germline, CDR1 is MGHRA, CDR2 YSYEKL. The CDR3 here is CASSQTGTGGAGRTEAFF. Here the CDR3 DNA reads TGCGCCAGCAGCCAAACCGGGACAGGGGGCGCAGGGAGGACTGAAGCTTTCTTT.

J is TRBJ1-2 and V is TRBV7-2, with 7 bases matching TRBD1. J gave up 4 bases and V 1 base, and 3 bases lay outside the gene matches. This CDR3 contains 14 residues. Germline V gene sequence: CDR1 SGHTA, CDR2 FQGNSA. The CDR3 DNA is TGTGCCAGCAGCTTAGAGTCAGGGGGCTATGGCTACACCTTC. Residues: CASSLESGGYGYTF.

This rearrangement joins TRBV5-4 to TRBJ2-7; the D gene is possibly TRBD1 (8 bases). V dropped 7 bases and J dropped 4 bases, with 15 bases sitting between them. CDR1 and CDR2 (germline): SGHNT, YYREEE (reference sequence). This CDR3 comprises 13 residues. The CDR3 DNA follows: TGTGCCAGCGGCGGACAGGGAGGGTACGAGCAGTACTTC. Its protein is CASGGQGGYEQYF.

This clone has a single count. The chain has TRBV27 and TRBJ2-2; a weak D match, TRBD2 (5 bases). The V gene's germline CDR1 is MNHEY and CDR2 SMNVEV (reference sequence). The CDR3 is 16 amino acids. V gave up 4 bases and J gave up 4 bases, with 16 bases separating them. CDR3 bases: TGTGCCAGCAGTTCCTTCGGAGGCGCCACCACCGGGGAGCTGTTTTTT. The encoded protein is CASSSFGGATTGELFF.

This chain uses TRBV7-8 with TRBJ2-1; tentatively, D is TRBD2 (6 bases). CDR1 and CDR2 (germline): SGHVS, FQNEAQ. The V gene lost 9 bases and the J gene lost 7 bases, with 16 bases spanning the gap. The CDR3 contains 13 residues. CDR3 DNA sequence: TGTGCCAGTACTTACGGGAGTATTAATGAGCAGTTCTTC. It is translated as CASTYGSINEQFF.

The gene calls are TRBV5-8 and TRBJ2-2, with 10 bases identical to TRBD1. V lost 1 base to trimming and J lost 5 bases; unmatched junction nucleotides: 2. The germline gives CDR1 SGHTS, CDR2 YDEGEE. The CDR3 totals 15 residues. DNA for the CDR3: TGTGCCAGCAGCTTGTGGGGACAGGGGACCGGGGAGCTGTTTTTT. Amino acids: CASSLWGQGTGELFF.

The chain is built from TRBV10-3 and TRBJ2-7, with 7 bases lining up with TRBD2. Germline V CDR1 and CDR2: ENHRY, SYGVKD. Unmatched junction bases numbered 10, after V lost 11 bases and J lost 3 bases. CDR3 size: 13 residues. CDR3 in amino acids: CASASGDVYEQYF. DNA for the CDR3: TGTGCCTCCGCTAGCGGTGATGTCTACGAGCAGTACTTC.

V usage is TRBV28 and J usage is TRBJ2-3, with D possibly matching TRBD1 (6 bases). CDR3 length equals 15 residues. CDR1 is MDHEN and CDR2 is SYDVKM in the germline V gene. V lost 5 bases to trimming and J lost 0 bases, with 12 bases between them. DNA for the CDR3: TGTGCCAGCAGTCAACAGGGAACTAGCACAGATACGCAGTATTTT. It specifies CASSQQGTSTDTQYF.

This chain links TRBV2 with TRBJ2-5, with D perhaps TRBD2 (5 bases). The CDR3 spans 11 residues. Germline V CDR1 and CDR2: SNHLY, FYNNEI. The V gene lost 8 bases and the J gene lost 11 bases, with 15 bases spanning the gap. The CDR3 loop is CASLRIGEQYF. In nucleotides, the CDR3 is TGTGCCAGCCTTCGGATTGGGGAGCAGTACTTC.

The chain is built from TRBV27 and TRBJ1-2, with TRBD1 identical over 7 bases. This CDR3 region has 12 residues. V shed 6 bases and J 5 bases; nucleotides not matched to a gene: 3. Germline assignment: CDR1 MNHEY and CDR2 SMNVEV (reference sequence). The CDR3 is CASSSGGYGYTF. CDR3 coding DNA: TGTGCCAGCAGCTCAGGGGGGTATGGCTACACCTTC.